The T cell receptor beta chain under discussion was sequenced for a study of cytomegalovirus exposure and HLA in healthy donors. Both 60 Vbeta primers and 13 Jbeta primers went into the PCR. Generated by immunoSEQ multiplex PCR, the TCRdb table keeps only in-frame clones and is missing some. The table lists 150,000 to 200,000 clones, roughly four fifths of them singletons. General study results and limits: Per published accounts, TCR beta sequences correctly predicted the HLA-A and HLA-B alleles of most subjects. In a later analysis, a missense DCLRE1C variant was linked to TCR beta V- and J-gene trimming. Roughly uniform depth of sequencing across donors was assumed in presence/absence analyses. Sequencing likely caused a cluster of highly shared sequence variants.

Of note for this clone: Its target is not known.

Germline V gene lookup returns CDR1 SGHRS and CDR2 YFSETQ. V was clipped by 4 bases and J by 2 bases, with 15 bases between them. The CDR3 consists of 15 residues. The sequence derives from a woman in her thirties in good health and CMV-seropositive. The chain employs TRBV5-1 and TRBJ2-5, with D possibly matching TRBD1 (5 bases). The sequencing sample was made of PBMCs. CDR3 loop: CASSHSDRSQETQYF. The DNA for the CDR3 is TGCGCCAGCAGCCACTCCGACAGATCTCAAGAGACCCAGTACTTC. Combining the CDR3 with reference TRBV5-1 and TRBJ2-5 gives the whole variable domain KAGVTQTPRYLIKTRGQQVTLSCSPISGHRSVSWYQQTPGQGLQFLFEYFSETQRNKGNFPGRFSGRQFSNSRSEMNVSTLELGDSALYLCASSHSDRSQETQYFGPGTRLLVL.